A selection of T cell receptor beta chains follows, all from one sample in a study of OX40 agonist ivuxolimab in advanced cancers. Assay: immunoSEQ multiplex PCR; the TCRdb copy retains only in-frame clones and omits some. The top ten clones hold approximately 0.3% of a sample with under 90,000 clones, just under 95% of them seen once. Here the sequenced sample was CD4+ or CD8+ T cells sorted from blood, taken in a trial of the OX40 agonist ivuxolimab. Receptor source: an adult with an advanced solid tumor such as melanoma, head and neck, liver or kidney cancer. The CDR3 runs from the conserved cysteine through the conserved F or W. A D gene is named only where the DNA matches it firmly. Clone size appears in some rows only: once, few, many, or a class for an expanded clone.

>TRBV5-1|TRBJ2-5|-|few
TGCGCCAGCAGCCGCATGCAGGGCGTCGGAGAGACCCAGTACTTC
CASSRMQGVGETQYF
>TRBV7-9|TRBJ2-3|-|-
TGTGCCAGCAGCCCAGATTCAACGAGCCTAACAGATACGCAGTATTTT
CASSPDSTSLTDTQYF
>TRBV4-3|TRBJ2-1|-|-
TGCGCCAGCAGCCAAGACGGGTATGGTGAGCAGTTCTTC
CASSQDGYGEQFF
>TRBV5-1|TRBJ2-1|-|-
TGCGCCAGCAGCTTGGGACACAACAATGAGCAGTTCTTC
CASSLGHNNEQFF
>TRBV6-5|TRBJ1-4|-|-
TGTGCCAGCAGTTACTCGGTGGGGGATGAAAAACTGTTTTTT
CASSYSVGDEKLFF
>TRBV4-1|TRBJ2-5|TRBD2|-
TGCGCCAGCAGCCAGGTTTGGTCTAGCGGGCTCCAAGAGACCCAGTACTTC
CASSQVWSSGLQETQYF
>TRBV19|TRBJ2-5|-|-
TGTGCCAGTAGTATCACTAGGGGAGAGACCCAGTACTTC
CASSITRGETQYF
>TRBV5-1|TRBJ2-5|TRBD2|-
TGCGCCAGCAGCTTGGCCGGGGCTAGCGGGGGAGGTGAGACCCAGTACTTC
CASSLAGASGGGETQYF
>TRBV4-3|TRBJ2-1|-|-
TGCGCCAGCAGCCTTAACCCCGGAATAGACAATGAGCAGTTCTTC
CASSLNPGIDNEQFF
>TRBV4-3|TRBJ2-7|TRBD2|-
TGCGCCAGCAGCCAGGGACTAGCGGGAGGCTACGAGCAGTACTTC
CASSQGLAGGYEQYF
>TRBV4-2|TRBJ1-3|TRBD1|-
TGTGCCAGCAGCCTCGGGGGAGACAGGGTCAACGGAAACACCATATATTTT
CASSLGGDRVNGNTIYF
>TRBV5-4|TRBJ1-2|-|-
TGTGCCAGCAGCTTAGATCCCTATGGCTACACCTTC
CASSLDPYGYTF
>TRBV7-9|TRBJ1-6|-|-
TGTGCCAGCAGCCCCCTCAATTCACCCCTCCACTTT
CASSPLNSPLHF
>TRBV6-6|TRBJ2-7|-|once
TGTGCCAGCAGTTACTCCCGACAGGGGAGGGACGAGCAGTACTTC
CASSYSRQGRDEQYF
>TRBV18|TRBJ1-5|-|-
TGTGCCAGCTCACCTACGGATAGCAATCAGCCCCAGCATTTT
CASSPTDSNQPQHF
>TRBV7-2|TRBJ1-4|-|-
TGTGCCAGCAGCTTATTGGGGGCTACAACTAATGAAAAACTGTTTTTT
CASSLLGATTNEKLFF